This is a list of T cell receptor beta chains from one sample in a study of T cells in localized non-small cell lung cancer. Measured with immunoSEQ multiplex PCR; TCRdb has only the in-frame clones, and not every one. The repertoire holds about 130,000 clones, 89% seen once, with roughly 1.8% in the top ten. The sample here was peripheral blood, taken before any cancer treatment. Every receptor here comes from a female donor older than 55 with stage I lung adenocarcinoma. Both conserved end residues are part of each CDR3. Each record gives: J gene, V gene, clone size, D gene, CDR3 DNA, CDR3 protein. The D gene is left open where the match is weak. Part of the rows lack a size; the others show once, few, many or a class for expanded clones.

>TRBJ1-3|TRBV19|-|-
TGTGCCAGTAGTTTCGACTTAAACTCTGGAAACACCATATATTTT
CASSFDLNSGNTIYF
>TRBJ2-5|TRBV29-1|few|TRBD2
TGCAGCGTTGTTCTAGCGGGAGTAGAGACCCAGTACTTC
CSVVLAGVETQYF
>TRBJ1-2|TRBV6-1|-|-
TGTGCCAGCAGTGAGGTAGGGGGAGACTATGGCTACACCTTC
CASSEVGGDYGYTF
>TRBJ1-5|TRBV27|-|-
TGTGCCAGCGGGGCAGGGCGACGGGAGCCCCAGCATTTT
CASGAGRREPQHF
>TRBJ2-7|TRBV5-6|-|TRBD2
TGTGCCAGCAGCGGCGGGACTAGCGGGGGATACGAGCAGTACTTC
CASSGGTSGGYEQYF
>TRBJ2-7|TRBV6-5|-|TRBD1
TGTGCCAGCAGTTACTCAGGACAGGGTGCGGTTATAGTTTACTTC
CASSYSGQGAVIVYF
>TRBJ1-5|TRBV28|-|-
TGTGCCAGCAGTTATTCTAGCAATCAGCCCCAGCATTTT
CASSYSSNQPQHF
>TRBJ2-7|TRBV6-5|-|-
TGTGCCAGCAGTTATGACGCCGAGCAGTACTTC
CASSYDAEQYF
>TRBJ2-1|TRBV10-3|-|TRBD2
TGTGCCATCATCCCTCTAGCGGGACCCGTCAATGAGCAGTTCTTC
CAIIPLAGPVNEQFF
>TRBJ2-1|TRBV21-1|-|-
TGTGCCAGCAGCAAAATCCGGGAGGACAATGAGCAGTTCTTC
CASSKIREDNEQFF
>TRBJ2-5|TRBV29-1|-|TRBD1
TGCAGCGTTTCAGGGGGCGCGGGTGGGGAGACCCAGTACTTC
CSVSGGAGGETQYF
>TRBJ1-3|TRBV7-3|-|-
TGTGCCAGCAGCTTAAGAGGGGCCGGAAACACCATATATTTT
CASSLRGAGNTIYF
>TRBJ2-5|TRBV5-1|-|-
TGCGCCAGCAAGCAGAGTACAGGGTTAGAGACCCAGTACTTC
CASKQSTGLETQYF
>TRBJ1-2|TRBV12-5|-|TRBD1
TGTGCTAGTGGTTTGGGGACAGGGGCCCGCCGGTTTTCTGGCTACACCTTC
CASGLGTGARRFSGYTF
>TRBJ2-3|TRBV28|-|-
TGTGCCAGCAGTTTAAACCCAGATACGCAGTATTTT
CASSLNPDTQYF
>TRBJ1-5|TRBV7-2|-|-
TGTGCCAGCAGCTTAGACAGGGCCGGCAATCAGCCCCAGCATTTT
CASSLDRAGNQPQHF
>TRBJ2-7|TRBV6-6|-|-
TGTGCCAGCAGTTCTGGACAGTTTCGGTACTTC
CASSSGQFRYF
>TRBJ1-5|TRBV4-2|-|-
TGTGCCAGCAGCTACAGGGAGGGAGATCAAGGTCAGCCCCAGCATTTT
CASSYREGDQGQPQHF
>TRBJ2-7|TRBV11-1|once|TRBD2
TGTGCCAGCGGGAGCGGGGATCCGGGACCTAGCTCCTACGAGCAGTACTTC
CASGSGDPGPSSYEQYF
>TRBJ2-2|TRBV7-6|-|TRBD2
TGTGCCAGCAGCTTTCCGGAACTAGCGGGAGCTGGGGAGCTGTTTTTT
CASSFPELAGAGELFF
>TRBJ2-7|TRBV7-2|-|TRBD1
TGTGCCAGCAGCACCACCGGGACAGGGATTGGCTACGAGCAGTACTTC
CASSTTGTGIGYEQYF
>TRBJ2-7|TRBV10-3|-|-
TGTGCCATCAGTGAGTCGTTAGGGGATTGGTACGAGCAGTACTTC
CAISESLGDWYEQYF
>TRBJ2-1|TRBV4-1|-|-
TGCGCCAGCAGCCAAGACATCTACAATGAGCAGTTCTTC
CASSQDIYNEQFF
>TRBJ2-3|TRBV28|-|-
TGTGCCAGCAGTTTATTGGTGGATACGCAGTATTTT
CASSLLVDTQYF
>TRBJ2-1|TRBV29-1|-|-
TGCAGCGTTGAATTGTGGGTAACCGTAAATGAGCAGTTCTTC
CSVELWVTVNEQFF
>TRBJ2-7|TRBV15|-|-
TGTGCCACCAGCAGAGACCGGGACAACGAGCAGTACTTC
CATSRDRDNEQYF
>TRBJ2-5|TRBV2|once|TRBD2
TGTGCCAGCAGCAGTGGGGGAGCGGGAGGACAAGAGACCCAGTACTTC
CASSSGGAGGQETQYF
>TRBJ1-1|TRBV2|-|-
TGTGCCAGCAAGCAGAGGAGTGAAGCTTTCTTT
CASKQRSEAFF
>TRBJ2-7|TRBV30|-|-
TGTGCCTGGACTCGCTCCTACGAGCAGTACTTC
CAWTRSYEQYF
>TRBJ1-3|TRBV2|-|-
TGTGCCAGCAGTGTTTCTCGCAGCCTGTCTGGAAACACCATATATTTT
CASSVSRSLSGNTIYF